Presented here are 6 T cell receptor beta chains from one specimen sequenced in a study of T cell repertoires in cytomegalovirus infection (dated by TCRdb to between 2017 and 2020). TCRdb shows the sequencer as Illumina HiSeq 1500. TCRdb itself trimmed the public reads at Q25 with fastp, ran MiXCR and retained productive beta chains. Rows merge per CDR3 protein into single entries with the most common DNA and genes. The sample table records fewer than 250,000 distinct CDR3 sequences; 22% of these occur just once. The ten top clones hold around a sixth of the sample. Sequencing input: CD8+ T cells from PBMCs. These receptor sequences come from a human donor in good health (CMV status not recorded). Some clones in this sample may be carry-over from other donors' samples.

This clonotype was seen a few times. This rearrangement joins TRBV6-2 or TRBV6-3 to TRBJ2-4; D gene uncertain. The V gene's germline CDR1 is MNHEY and CDR2 SVGEGT. The CDR3 length is 11 residues. The ends were cut back, 10 bases at V and 15 bases at J, with 19 bases in the middle. The CDR3 DNA is TGTGCCACCGAAACGAGAAGTAGAGTGTACTTC. This encodes CATETRSRVYF.

This clonotype was counted many times. The chain employs TRBV7-6 and TRBJ1-2; no clear D gene. The ends were cut back, 3 bases at V and 2 bases at J, with 7 bases in the middle. Germline-derived CDR1 and CDR2 are SGHVS and FNYEAQ. This CDR3 contains 13 residues. The CDR3 DNA reads as TGTGCCAGCAGCTTGGGAACGAACTATGGCTACACCTTC. Protein sequence: CASSLGTNYGYTF.

This clonotype was counted a few times. V is TRBV11-2 and J is TRBJ1-1; possibly TRBD1 for D (5 bases). The CDR3 length is 14 residues. Germline V gives CDR1 SGHAT, CDR2 FQNNGV. Trimming shortened V by 1 base and J by 3 bases, and 9 bases separated the two germline ends. The CDR3: CASSLAQGYTEAFF. DNA for the CDR3: TGTGCCAGCAGCTTAGCTCAGGGCTACACTGAAGCTTTCTTT.

The sample holds a few counts of this clonotype. V and J are TRBV28 and TRBJ2-7; D ambiguous. This CDR3 is built from 15 residues. V lost 2 bases and J 2 bases, leaving 13 bases between the germline ends. CDR1 and CDR2 (germline): MDHEN, SYDVKM. CDR3 in DNA: TGTGCCAGCAGTTTAAGCCTACAGTTCCCCTACGAGCAGTACTTC. It yields the protein CASSLSLQFPYEQYF.

The genes are TRBV6-1 and TRBJ2-3; perhaps TRBD1 as D (5 bases). The V gene lost 6 bases and the J gene lost 3 bases, with 16 bases spanning the gap. The CDR3 loop spans 15 amino acids. From germline, CDR1 is MNHNS and CDR2 SASEGT. CDR3 nucleotides: TGTGCCAGCAGCTTAAGCTCCAGGGAAACAGATACGCAGTATTTT. Amino acid sequence: CASSLSSRETDTQYF.

The sample holds many counts of this clonotype. V gene TRBV30 combines with J gene TRBJ2-7; D may be TRBD1 (5 bases). Trimming cost V 5 bases and J 0 bases, with 11 bases left between them. The CDR3 is made up of 13 amino acids. Per germline, CDR1 GTSNPN and CDR2 SVGIG (reference sequence). This CDR3 reads CAWETGSSYEQYF. CDR3 nucleotides: TGTGCCTGGGAAACAGGTAGCTCCTACGAGCAGTACTTC.